The sequence of this TCR beta chain was determined in a study of blood T cell repertoires in COVID-19. Study context: The study drew acute and convalescent COVID-19 samples from the United States, Italy and Spain.

Germline CDR1 SGHDT, CDR2 YYEEEE. Losses at the gene ends were 2 bases for V and 0 bases for J; bases not matched to a gene: 10. The CDR3 extends over 18 amino acids. This study enrolled people aged 18 to 89 from about 26 US geographic areas. Participants had their cohort set by participant-reported clinical history. Authors' processing steps: Quantification of nucleated cells was approximated via reference gene primer amplification. The data were produced by immunoSEQ multiplex PCR, yet TCRdb's version contains in-frame clones alone and is incomplete. The D gene and trimming were derived from the DNA, and the V and J assignments and clone size from that table. The table shows some 320,000 clones, with more than 70% occurring only once.

The material sequenced was PBMCs or T cells enriched from blood (not recorded which). This TCR was sampled from a woman in her thirties who had recovered from COVID-19. The rearrangement links TRBV5-6 to TRBJ2-1, with 8 nucleotides matching TRBD2. CDR3 loop: CASSFASGGASSYNEQFF. The CDR3 nucleotides read TGTGCCAGCAGCTTCGCCAGCGGGGGCGCAAGCTCCTACAATGAGCAGTTCTTC.